The T cell receptor beta chain under discussion was sequenced for a study of blood T cell repertoires in COVID-19. Study as a whole: The origin of the acute and convalescent COVID-19 samples was the United States, Italy and Spain. Sample material is recorded as cDNA or gDNA derived from T cells, B-cell-depleted T cells, or PBMCs.

Profiling relied on immunoSEQ multiplex PCR, and the TCRdb table lists in-frame clones only, not all of them. Among roughly 250,000 clones listed, about 83% were seen once. The CDR3 sequence is 13 residues long. Trimming took off 2 bases at V and 3 bases at J, with 7 bases between the two ends. Germline V gives CDR1 KGHSH, CDR2 LQKENI. J is TRBJ1-2 and V is TRBV18; TRBD1 might be the D (6 bases). The receptor comes from a woman in her forties who had recovered from COVID-19. Sequences were obtained from peripheral blood. CDR3 sequence: CASSPKGDYGYTF. In DNA, the CDR3 is TGTGCCAGCTCACCAAAGGGGGACTATGGCTACACCTTC.